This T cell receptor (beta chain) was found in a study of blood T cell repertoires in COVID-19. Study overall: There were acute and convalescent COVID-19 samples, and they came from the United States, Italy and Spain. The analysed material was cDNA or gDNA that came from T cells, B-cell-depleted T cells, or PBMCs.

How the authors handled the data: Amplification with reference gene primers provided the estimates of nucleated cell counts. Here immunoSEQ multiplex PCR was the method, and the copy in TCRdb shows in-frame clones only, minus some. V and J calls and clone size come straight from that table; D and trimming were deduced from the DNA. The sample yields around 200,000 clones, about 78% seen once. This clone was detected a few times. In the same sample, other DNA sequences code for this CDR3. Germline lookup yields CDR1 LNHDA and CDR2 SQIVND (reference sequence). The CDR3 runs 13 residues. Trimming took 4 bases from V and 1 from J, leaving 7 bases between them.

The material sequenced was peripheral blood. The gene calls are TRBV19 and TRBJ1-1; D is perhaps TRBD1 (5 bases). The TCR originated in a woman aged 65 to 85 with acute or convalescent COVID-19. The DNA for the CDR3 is TGTGCCAGTAGTACCGGGGGGAACACTGAAGCTTTCTTT. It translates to CASSTGGNTEAFF.